This TCR beta chain was documented in a study of beta chain features in type 1 diabetes. Study findings and constraints: Because the template was cDNA, high-expressing cells might be over-represented.

Germline V gene sequence: CDR1 SNHLY, CDR2 FYNNEI. This CDR3 contains 14 residues. Trimming took 8 bases from V and 3 from J, leaving 15 bases between them. The sample holds a few counts of this clone. Its antigen is unknown. Sequencing targeted expressed TCRB transcripts, as all isolated RNA had been reverse transcribed. Sequencing used immunoSEQ multiplex PCR; TCRdb keeps in-frame clones, though not all of them. This table has some 410,000 clones, about 15% appearing once. The source material was naive CD4+ T cells from blood. This TCR was recovered from a man between 25 and 39 years old in good health. The chain carries TRBV2 and TRBJ2-3; unclear D gene. This CDR3 reads CASLPELPTDTQYF. Here the CDR3 DNA reads TGTGCCAGCTTACCGGAACTCCCTACAGATACGCAGTATTTT.